One TCR beta chain is described in this entry. Data came from immunoSEQ multiplex PCR; TCRdb stores just in-frame clones and leaves some out. The table records around 170,000 clones, about 74% of them present only once. The data belong to a study of blood T cell repertoires in COVID-19. Trimming took off 5 bases at V and 0 bases at J, with 22 bases between the two ends. The CDR3 covers 18 residues. Germline V gene data show CDR1 as MNHEY and CDR2 as SMNVEV (reference sequence). The receptor comes from a woman of 80 years or more with acute or convalescent COVID-19. The J gene is TRBJ1-1, the V gene TRBV27, with D tentatively TRBD1 (5 bases). Material for sequencing was peripheral blood. CDR3 in amino acids: CASSHRTGSGSLNTEAFF. DNA of the CDR3: TGTGCCAGCAGTCACCGAACAGGAAGTGGGTCCCTGAACACTGAAGCTTTCTTT.